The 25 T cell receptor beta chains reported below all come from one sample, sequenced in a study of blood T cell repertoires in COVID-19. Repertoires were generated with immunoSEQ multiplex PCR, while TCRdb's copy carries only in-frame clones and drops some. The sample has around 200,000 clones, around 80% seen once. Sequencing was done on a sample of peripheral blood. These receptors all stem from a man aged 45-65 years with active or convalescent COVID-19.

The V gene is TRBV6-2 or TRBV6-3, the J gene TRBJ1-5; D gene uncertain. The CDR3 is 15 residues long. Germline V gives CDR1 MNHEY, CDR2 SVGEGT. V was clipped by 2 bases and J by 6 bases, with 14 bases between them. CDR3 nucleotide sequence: TGTGCCAGCAGTTACAGTCGGACTTCGGGTCAGCCCCAGCATTTT. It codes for CASSYSRTSGQPQHF.

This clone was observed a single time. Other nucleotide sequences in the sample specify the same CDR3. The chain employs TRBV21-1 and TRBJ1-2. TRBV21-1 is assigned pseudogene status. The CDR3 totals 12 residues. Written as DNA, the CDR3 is TGTGCCAGCAGAGGAGGGGTGGGGGGCTACACCTTC. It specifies CASRGGVGGYTF.

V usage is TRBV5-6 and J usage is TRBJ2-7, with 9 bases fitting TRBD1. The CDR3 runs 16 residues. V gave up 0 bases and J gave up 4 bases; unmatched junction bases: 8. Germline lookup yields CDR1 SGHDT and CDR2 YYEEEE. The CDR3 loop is CASSLVPTGGGYEQYF. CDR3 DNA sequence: TGTGCCAGCAGCTTGGTGCCCACAGGGGGCGGTTACGAGCAGTACTTC.

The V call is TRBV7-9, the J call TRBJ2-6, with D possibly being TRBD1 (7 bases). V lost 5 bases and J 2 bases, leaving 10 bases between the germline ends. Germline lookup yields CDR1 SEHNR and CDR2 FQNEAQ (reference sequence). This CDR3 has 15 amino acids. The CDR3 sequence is CASSAGTAGANVLTF. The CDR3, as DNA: TGTGCCAGCAGCGCGGGGACAGCTGGGGCCAACGTCCTGACTTTC.

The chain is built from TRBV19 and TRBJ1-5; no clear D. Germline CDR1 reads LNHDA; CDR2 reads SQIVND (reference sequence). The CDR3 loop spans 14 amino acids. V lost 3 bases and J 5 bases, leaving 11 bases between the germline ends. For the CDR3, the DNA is TGTGCCAGTAGTATCGGGATTCGGCATCAGCCCCAGCATTTT. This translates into CASSIGIRHQPQHF.

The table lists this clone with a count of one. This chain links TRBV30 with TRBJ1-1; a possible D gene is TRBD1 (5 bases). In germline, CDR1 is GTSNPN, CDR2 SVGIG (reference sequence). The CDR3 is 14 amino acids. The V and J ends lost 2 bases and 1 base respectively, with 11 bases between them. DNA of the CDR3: TGTGCCTGGAGTACCGGGGGTAGGAACACTGAAGCTTTCTTT. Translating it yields CAWSTGGRNTEAFF.

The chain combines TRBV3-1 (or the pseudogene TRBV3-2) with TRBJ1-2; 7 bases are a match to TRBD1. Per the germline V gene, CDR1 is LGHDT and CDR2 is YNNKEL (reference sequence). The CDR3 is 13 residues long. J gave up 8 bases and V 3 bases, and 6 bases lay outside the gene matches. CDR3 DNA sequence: TGTGCCAGCAGCCACGCTACAGGGGACGGCTACACCTTC. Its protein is CASSHATGDGYTF.

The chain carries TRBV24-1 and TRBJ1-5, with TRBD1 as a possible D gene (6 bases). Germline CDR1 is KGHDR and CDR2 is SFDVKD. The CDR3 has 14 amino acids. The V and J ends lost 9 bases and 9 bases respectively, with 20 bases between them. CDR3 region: CATQRTGGMRPQHF. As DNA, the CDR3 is TGTGCCACCCAAAGGACGGGGGGCATGAGGCCCCAGCATTTT.

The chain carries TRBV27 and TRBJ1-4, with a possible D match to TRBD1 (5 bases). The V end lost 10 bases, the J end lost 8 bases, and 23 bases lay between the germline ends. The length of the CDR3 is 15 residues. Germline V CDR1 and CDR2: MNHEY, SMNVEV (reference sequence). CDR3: CATIGGAAGIEKLFF. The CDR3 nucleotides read TGTGCCACCATCGGAGGGGCGGCGGGGATCGAAAAACTGTTTTTT. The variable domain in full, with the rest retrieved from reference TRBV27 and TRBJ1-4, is EAQVTQNPRYLITVTGKKLTVTCSQNMNHEYMSWYRQDPGLGLRQIYYSMNVEVTDKGDVPEGYKVSRKEKRNFPLILESPSPNQTSLYFCATIGGAAGIEKLFFGSGTQLSVL.

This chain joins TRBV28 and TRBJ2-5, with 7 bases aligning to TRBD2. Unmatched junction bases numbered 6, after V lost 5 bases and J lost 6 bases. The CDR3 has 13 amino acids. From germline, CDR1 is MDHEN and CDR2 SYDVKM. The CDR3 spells CASSLVGGKTQYF. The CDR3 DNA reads TGTGCCAGCAGTCTAGTCGGGGGGAAGACCCAGTACTTC. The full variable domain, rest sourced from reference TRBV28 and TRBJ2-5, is DVKVTQSSRYLVKRTGEKVFLECVQDMDHENMFWYRQDPGLGLRLIYFSYDVKMKEKGDIPEGYSVSREKKERFSLILESASTNQTSMYLCASSLVGGKTQYFGPGTRLLVL.

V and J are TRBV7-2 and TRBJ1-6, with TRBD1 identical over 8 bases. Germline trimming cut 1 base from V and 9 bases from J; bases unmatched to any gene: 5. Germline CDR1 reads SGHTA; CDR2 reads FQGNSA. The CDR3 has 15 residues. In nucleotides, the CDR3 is TGTGCCAGCAGCTTAGGAGGACAGGGAGGTTCACCCCTCCACTTT. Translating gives CASSLGGQGGSPLHF.

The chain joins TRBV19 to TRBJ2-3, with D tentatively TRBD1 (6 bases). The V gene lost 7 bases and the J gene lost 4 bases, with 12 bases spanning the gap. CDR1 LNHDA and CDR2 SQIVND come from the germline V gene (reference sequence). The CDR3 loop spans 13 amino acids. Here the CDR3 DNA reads TGTGCCAGTACACAGGGTATCTCAGATACGCAGTATTTT. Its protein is CASTQGISDTQYF. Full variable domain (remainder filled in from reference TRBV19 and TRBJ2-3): DGGITQSPKYLFRKEGQNVTLSCEQNLNHDAMYWYRQDPGQGLRLIYYSQIVNDFQKGDIAEGYSVSREKKESFPLTVTSAQKNPTAFYLCASTQGISDTQYFGPGTRLTVL.

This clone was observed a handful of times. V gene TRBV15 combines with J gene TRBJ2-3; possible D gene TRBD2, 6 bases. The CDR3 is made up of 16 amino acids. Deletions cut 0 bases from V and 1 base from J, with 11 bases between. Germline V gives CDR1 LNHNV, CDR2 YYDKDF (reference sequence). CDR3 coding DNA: TGTGCCACCAGCAGAGAGTCGGGGGTTCGCACAGATACGCAGTATTTT. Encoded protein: CATSRESGVRTDTQYF.

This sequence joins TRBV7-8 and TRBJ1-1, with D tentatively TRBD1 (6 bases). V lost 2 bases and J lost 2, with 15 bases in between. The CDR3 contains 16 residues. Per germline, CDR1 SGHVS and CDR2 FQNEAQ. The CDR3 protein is CASSLLPGQRNTEAFF. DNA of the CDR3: TGTGCCAGCAGCTTACTTCCGGGACAAAGAAACACTGAAGCTTTCTTT.

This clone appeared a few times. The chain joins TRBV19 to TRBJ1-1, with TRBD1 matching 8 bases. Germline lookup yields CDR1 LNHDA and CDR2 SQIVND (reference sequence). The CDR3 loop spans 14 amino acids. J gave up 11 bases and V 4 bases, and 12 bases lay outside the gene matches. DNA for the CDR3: TGTGCCAGTAGTAGGGACAGGACAGCCCCCGCGGCTTTCTTT. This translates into CASSRDRTAPAAFF. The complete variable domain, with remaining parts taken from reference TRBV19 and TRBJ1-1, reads DGGITQSPKYLFRKEGQNVTLSCEQNLNHDAMYWYRQDPGQGLRLIYYSQIVNDFQKGDIAEGYSVSREKKESFPLTVTSAQKNPTAFYLCASSRDRTAPAAFFGQGTRLTVV.

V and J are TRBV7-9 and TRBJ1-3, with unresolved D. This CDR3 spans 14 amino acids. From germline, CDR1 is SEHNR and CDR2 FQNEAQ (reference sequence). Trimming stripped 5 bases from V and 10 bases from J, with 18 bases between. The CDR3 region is CASSPPAGGETIYF. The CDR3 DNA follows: TGTGCCAGCAGCCCTCCAGCCGGAGGAGAGACCATATATTTT. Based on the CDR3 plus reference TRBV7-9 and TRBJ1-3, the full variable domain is DTGVSQNPRHKITKRGQNVTFRCDPISEHNRLYWYRQTLGQGPEFLTYFQNEAQLEKSRLLSDRFSAERPKGSFSTLEIQRTEQGDSAMYLCASSPPAGGETIYFGEGSWLTVV.

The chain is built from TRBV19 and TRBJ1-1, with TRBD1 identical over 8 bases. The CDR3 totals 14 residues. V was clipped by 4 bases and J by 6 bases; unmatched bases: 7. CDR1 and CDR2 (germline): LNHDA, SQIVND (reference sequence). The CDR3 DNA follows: TGTGCCAGTAGTACCCGACAGGGGCTCGCTGAAGCTTTCTTT. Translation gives CASSTRQGLAEAFF.

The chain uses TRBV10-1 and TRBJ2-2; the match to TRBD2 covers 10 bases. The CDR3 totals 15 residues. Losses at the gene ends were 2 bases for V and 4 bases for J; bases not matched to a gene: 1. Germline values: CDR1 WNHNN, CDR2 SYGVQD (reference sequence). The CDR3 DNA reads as TGCGCCAGCAGTGAGAGGACTAGCGGCACCGGGGAGCTGTTTTTT. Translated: CASSERTSGTGELFF.

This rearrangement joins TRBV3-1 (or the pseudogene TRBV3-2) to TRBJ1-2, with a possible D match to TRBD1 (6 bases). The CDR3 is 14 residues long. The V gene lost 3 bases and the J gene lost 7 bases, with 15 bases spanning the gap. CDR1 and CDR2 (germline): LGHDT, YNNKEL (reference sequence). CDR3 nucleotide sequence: TGTGCCAGCAGCCAGGAAGGACAGAGAAGTGGCTACACCTTC. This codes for CASSQEGQRSGYTF.

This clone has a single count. CDR3 loop: CASRDRQGVGGYGYTF. In DNA form, the CDR3 reads TGCGCCAGCAGGGACAGACAGGGCGTGGGGGGCTATGGCTACACCTTC. This chain links TRBV10-2 with TRBJ1-2; 7 bases are a match to TRBD1. The trim removed 6 bases at V and 4 bases at J, leaving 14 bases unmatched. Germline values: CDR1 WSHSY, CDR2 SAAADI. CDR3 length: 16 amino acids.

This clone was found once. DNA of the CDR3: TGTGCCATCAGTGGGGACAGGGTAATGAACACTGAAGCTTTCTTT. Protein: CAISGDRVMNTEAFF. The rearrangement uses TRBV10-3 and TRBJ1-1, with 9 bases matching TRBD1. This CDR3 spans 15 amino acids. The germline CDR1 and CDR2 sequences are ENHRY and SYGVKD. The V and J ends lost 4 bases and 0 bases, in that order; junction bases with no gene match: 3.

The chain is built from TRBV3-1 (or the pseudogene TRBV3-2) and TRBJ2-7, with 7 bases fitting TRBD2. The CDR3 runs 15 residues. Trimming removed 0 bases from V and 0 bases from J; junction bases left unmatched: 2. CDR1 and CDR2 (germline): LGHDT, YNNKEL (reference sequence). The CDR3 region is CASSQDKRGSYEQYF. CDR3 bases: TGTGCCAGCAGCCAAGATAAGCGGGGCTCCTACGAGCAGTACTTC.

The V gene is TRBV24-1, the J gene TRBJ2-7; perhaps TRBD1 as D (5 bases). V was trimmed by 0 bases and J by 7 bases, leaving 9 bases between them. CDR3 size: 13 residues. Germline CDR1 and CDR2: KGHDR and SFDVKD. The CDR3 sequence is CATSDLETEEQYF. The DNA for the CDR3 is TGTGCCACCAGTGATTTGGAGACAGAAGAGCAGTACTTC.

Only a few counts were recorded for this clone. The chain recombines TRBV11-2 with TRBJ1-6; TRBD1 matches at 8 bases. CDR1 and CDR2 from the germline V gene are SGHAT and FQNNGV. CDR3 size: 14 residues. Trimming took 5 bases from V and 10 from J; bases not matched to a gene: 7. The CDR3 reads CASSTDRGGSPLHF. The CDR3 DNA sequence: TGTGCCAGCAGCACAGACAGGGGAGGCTCACCCCTCCACTTT. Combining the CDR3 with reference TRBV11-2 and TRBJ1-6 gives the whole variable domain EAGVAQSPRYKIIEKRQSVAFWCNPISGHATLYWYQQILGQGPKLLIQFQNNGVVDDSQLPKDRFSAERLKGVDSTLKIQPAKLEDSAVYLCASSTDRGGSPLHFGNGTRLTVT.

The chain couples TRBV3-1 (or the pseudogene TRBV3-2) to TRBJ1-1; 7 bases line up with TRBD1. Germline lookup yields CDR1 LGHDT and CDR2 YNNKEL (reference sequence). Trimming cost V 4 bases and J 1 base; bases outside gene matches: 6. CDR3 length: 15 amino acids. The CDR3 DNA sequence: TGTGCCAGCAGCCTTCAGGGGGGAAGGAACACTGAAGCTTTCTTT. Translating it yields CASSLQGGRNTEAFF.